Listed below are T cell receptor beta chains from one sample, sequenced in a study of T cells in Graves' hyperthyroidism and ophthalmopathy. One entry per CDR3 protein, called by TCRdb with MiXCR from the multiplex PCR reads. This table has about 600,000 distinct CDR3 sequences, more than 15% appearing once. Source material: blood. The receptors derive from a woman aged 40 to 50 with Graves' ophthalmopathy. CDR3s leave out the opening cysteine and the closing phenylalanine or tryptophan.

V,J,CDR3
TRBV19,TRBJ2-5,ASSIVGMETQY
TRBV5-1,TRBJ2-7,ASSLQSGQAYEQY
TRBV7-3,TRBJ2-7,ASSLTPSGEQY
TRBV27,TRBJ2-2,ASNLRDGATGELF
TRBV27,TRBJ2-7,ASSLLTTSGAYEQY
TRBV20-1,TRBJ2-1,SAPPTGGSYNEQF
TRBV2,TRBJ2-5,ASLLLVMETQY
TRBV3-1,TRBJ2-1,ASSQRGNEQF
TRBV30,TRBJ1-4,AWSVQGEKLF
TRBV28,TRBJ2-7,ASSSGTSGYYEQY
TRBV7-9,TRBJ2-2,ASRGVGSTGELF
TRBV10-3,TRBJ2-7,AVHADSSYEQY
TRBV7-2,TRBJ2-1,ASSPDATYNEQF
TRBV3-1,TRBJ1-1,ASSQELMNTEAF
TRBV29-1,TRBJ2-1,SVDQRGTYNEQF
TRBV29-1,TRBJ2-5,SVAREGETQY
TRBV5-5,TRBJ2-2,ASSFLPDTVNTGELF
TRBV2,TRBJ1-4,ASSARGGAEKLF
TRBV20-1,TRBJ1-2,SARDNTHGYT
TRBV14,TRBJ2-3,ASSQDLGGQGNVPAPTDTQY
TRBV18,TRBJ1-5,ASSPPGGWPQH
TRBV27,TRBJ1-3,ASSLGAVGKGPGGNTIY
TRBV28,TRBJ2-5,ASSPFLAGVSETQY
TRBV12-3/TRBV12-4,TRBJ2-4,ASRIGGGRNIQY
TRBV30,TRBJ2-5,AWAGETQY
TRBV7-3,TRBJ1-1,ASSLTGHPNTEAF
TRBV2,TRBJ2-5,ASSEARLAGPRETQY
TRBV6-5,TRBJ1-3,ASSWVQGRNTIY
TRBV5-1,TRBJ1-6,ASSLWGLGLRINSPLH
TRBV20-1,TRBJ2-7,SARDSGGGTAYEQY
TRBV20-1,TRBJ1-1,SARDPTGANTEAF
TRBV4-2,TRBJ1-5,ASSQTGYNQPQH
TRBV28,TRBJ2-7,ASSLTGLNYEQY